This T cell receptor beta chain was recorded in a study of identical twins. Study-wide points: Rather than following the same donors, the conclusions depended on cross-sectional statistical analysis.

TCRdb redid the calling of the 5' RACE reads with MiXCR, one entry per CDR3 protein. The sample contains hundreds of thousands of distinct CDR3 sequences, 15% to 20% of which appear only once. Trimming took 0 bases from V and 1 from J, leaving 10 bases between them. This CDR3 has 15 amino acids. Looked up from germline, CDR1 is WNHNN and CDR2 is SYGVQD (reference sequence). This clonotype was counted only a few times. Its antigen is unknown. This same sample was also part of a study on T cells expressing NK-cell markers.

The material sequenced was PBMCs. This chain links TRBV10-1 with TRBJ2-7, with D maybe TRBD2 (5 bases). This receptor was obtained from a woman aged 18-29 years in good health. The CDR3 sequence is CASSESGSGSYEQYF. The CDR3 region has the DNA TGCGCCAGCAGTGAGTCGGGGAGCGGTTCCTACGAGCAGTACTTC.